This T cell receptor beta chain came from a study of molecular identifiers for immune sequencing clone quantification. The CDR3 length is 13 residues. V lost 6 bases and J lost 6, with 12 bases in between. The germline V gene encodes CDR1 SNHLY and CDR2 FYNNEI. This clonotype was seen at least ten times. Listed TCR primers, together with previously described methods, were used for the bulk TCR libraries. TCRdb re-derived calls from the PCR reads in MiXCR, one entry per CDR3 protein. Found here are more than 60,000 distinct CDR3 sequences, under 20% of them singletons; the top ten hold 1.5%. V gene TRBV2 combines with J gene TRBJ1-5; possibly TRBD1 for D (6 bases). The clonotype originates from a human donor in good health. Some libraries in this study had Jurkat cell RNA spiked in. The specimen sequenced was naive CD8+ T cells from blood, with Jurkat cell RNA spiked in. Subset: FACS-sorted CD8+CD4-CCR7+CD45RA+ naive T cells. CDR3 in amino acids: CASRAGATQPQHF. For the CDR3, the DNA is TGTGCCAGCAGGGCAGGGGCTACTCAGCCCCAGCATTTT.